This TCR beta chain emerged from a study of cytomegalovirus exposure and HLA in healthy donors (dated by TCRdb to between 2016 and 2019). The study in broad terms: An earlier analysis of roughly 500 of the donors reported roughly 270 Gb of sequence data and roughly 100 million unique TCR beta sequences from roughly 180 million T cells. About 300 gigabases of sequencing data and roughly 81 million unique TCR sequences made up an early release that covered about 640 HLA-typed donors. Among the approximately 430 genotyped donors, 75% to 90% belonged to the genetic ancestry cluster associated with self-reported Caucasian donors. The study aimed to test whether cataloging public T cell receptors could reveal signatures of past pathogen exposure. The study profiled the T cell repertoires of under 700 subjects by immunosequencing and related them to cytomegalovirus serostatus. In addition to the first cohort of several hundred subjects, a separate validation cohort of approximately 120 different subjects was used. High-throughput TCR immunosequencing, statistical association of individual TCRs with disease status, and machine learning were combined to predict cytomegalovirus infection status. A later analysis re-analyzed previously published TCR beta repertoires from roughly 690 donors and added high-resolution HLA genotyping to study TCR occurrence patterns. The later analysis used no new phenotypic data to find candidate immune exposures, relying instead on TCR beta sequences and their occurrence across donors. To decide whether each TCR beta V gene segment behaved as functional or pseudogenic, an earlier analysis of some 570 of the donors relied on high-throughput TCR beta sequencing. Donor age, sex, ethnicity and CMV serostatus were compiled alongside the repertoire data. A later genetic analysis took genome-wide SNP genotypes for 398 of the 666 donors and used that subset as a discovery cohort. All discovery cohort repertoires had been generated using a single sequencing platform. HLA typing included class I and class II loci at four-digit resolution. The number of typed donors differed by locus: about 629-630 for A, B, C, DRB1 and DQB1; approximately 520 for DQA1; over 600 for DPA1; and about 450 for DPB1. Roughly 5 DR-DQ haplotypes were handled as single units for association and clustering because linkage in the cohort was strong. On average, around 230,000 unique TCR beta nucleotide sequences were sequenced per donor among some 430 genotyped donors of the cohort, with roughly a sixth of those sequences being non-productive. Study-wide conclusions, independent of this receptor: A later analysis found that TCR association rates varied across HLA loci, with DRB1 alleles showing the most associated TCRs and HLA-C alleles the fewest. The cohort was sequenced for TCR beta chains only, and without alpha or paired-chain data the features that could be detected were limited. According to a later genetic analysis, donors in an Asian-associated ancestry cluster had fewer N-insertions in productive TCRs than the approximately 610-donor mean. The study listed 150 to 200 TCR beta chains as associated with cytomegalovirus. Specific HLA alleles were associated with about 17,000 TCR beta sequences at a false discovery rate of 0.05 in a later analysis. In an earlier analysis of 587 of the donors, most TCR beta V segments were observed in productive rearrangements about 87% or about 30% of the time, broadly matching IMGT annotations. Most TCR sequences were seen in very few donors, while some public TCRs were found in many individuals. Correlated functional status among segregating V segments might reflect linkage disequilibrium, but an unknown experimental factor could not be ruled out. Immune exposure information for the cohort was limited to CMV serostatus. It was suggested by the authors that the approach could potentially be generalized to other disease states and immunological phenotypes. In a later analysis, several top co-occurrence clusters were reported to appear linked to parvovirus B19, influenza, CMV and Epstein-Barr virus. Because some donors lacked HLA typing at each locus, the association tests relied only on the typed subset. A further reported finding was that TCR beta sequences accurately predicted the HLA-A and HLA-B alleles for most subjects in the first cohort. Some IMGT-functional V segments, including TRBV6-2 and TRBV6-3, could not be told apart with the 87-base-pair reads, so those segments were excluded. A later analysis found that most CMV-associated TCR beta chains appeared HLA-restricted, with HLA associations seemingly driven largely by CMV exposure. Some 16 rarely observed V segments, including chromosome 9 orphons, were excluded from the earlier analysis of about 500 of the donors because counts were too low. Strong co-occurrence of HLA alleles, especially DR and DQ, made assigning TCR associations to individual alleles difficult. Compared with equally common non-associated chains, HLA-associated TCR beta chains in a later analysis were more clonally expanded and had lower generation probabilities. Presence/absence analyses assumed roughly uniform sequencing depth across donors, an assumption that may not hold. V-gene and J-gene trimming of TCR beta chains was associated with a missense DCLRE1C variant in a later genetic analysis, and the association was replicated in an independent cohort. The classifier was reported to diagnose cytomegalovirus status with high specificity and sensitivity in both the original cohort and the validation cohort. A group of highly shared sequence variants was considered likely to be a technical artifact of the sequencing pipeline. In vitro tests confirmed that three of the cytomegalovirus-associated TCR beta chains recognize cytomegalovirus antigens.

CDR1 and CDR2 were assigned from the germline V gene as MNHNS and SASEGT. The V end loses 2 bases and the J end loses 3 bases, and a stretch of 14 bases separates them. Its CDR3 holds 16 amino acids, cysteine through phenylalanine. The DNA shown is the 48-base CDR3, in frame from base 1. For this clone: It has no known antigen specificity. Base qualities are not at hand, and no much larger clone is one base apart.

The library was generated by the immunoSEQ multiplex PCR assay. For the multiplex PCR, a mixture combining 60 forward primers for TCR Vbeta segments and 13 reverse primers for TCR Jbeta segments was used. Amplification of the CDR3 region of rearranged TCR beta genes was performed with a multiplex PCR assay on genomic DNA. The amplified TCR beta libraries were sequenced on the Illumina HiSeq System as 87-base-pair reads. Under the source paper's analysis protocol: A later analysis tallied roughly 80 million unique TCR beta chains across the 666 repertoires, and roughly 11 million of those chains were shared by two or more donors. To remove PCR and sequencing errors, raw reads were error-corrected and collapsed into unique sequences using a nearest-neighbor algorithm that merged closely related sequences. V, D and J gene segments were assigned by aligning CDR3 sequences to IMGT reference sequences. Each retained sequence needed at least a six-nucleotide match to both a V gene segment and a J gene segment. Rearrangements were called productive when the CDR3 lacked stop codons and stayed in frame with V and J; all others were non-productive. Following IMGT convention, CDR3 was defined as the stretch from the second conserved V-encoded cysteine to the conserved J-encoded phenylalanine. The earlier analysis of 587 of the donors excluded sequences that lacked an unambiguous match to a single V gene segment. In an earlier analysis of around 590 of the donors, a V segment was called functional when productive rearrangements were above 56.7%, and segregating when the standard deviation between donors exceeded 5%. To diagnose cytomegalovirus status from the catalog of TCR beta chain sequences, a statistical classification framework was built. In a later analysis, V and J genes were assigned by comparing TCR nucleotide sequences against IMGT/GENE-DB human TR gene sequences. A later analysis assigned CDR3 sequences and most-parsimonious VDJ recombination scenarios with the TCRdist pipeline. In a later analysis, every TCR beta chain was defined by the combination of its CDR3 amino acid sequence and its V-gene family, and reads without a unique V-gene family were dropped. As a way to deal with suspected cross-contamination and a sequencing artifact, a later analysis dropped 450 to 700 nucleotide sequences that were highly shared and had low generation probability. A later analysis calculated a clonal expansion index for each public chain from normalized within-repertoire ranks of inferred template counts. In a later analysis, generation probabilities were computed using a VDJ recombination model fitted to out-of-frame rearrangements, and the results were checked against IGoR. Hypergeometric tests were used in a later analysis to score TCR-TCR, TCR-HLA and TCR-CMV co-occurrence, with a repertoire-size bias correction applied to the TCR pairs. False discovery rates were estimated in a later analysis by permuting HLA or CMV assignments 20 times. In a later analysis, co-occurring TCRs were grouped using DBSCAN, with TCRdist sequence similarity added in when clustering inside HLA-allele-positive subsets. Co-occurrence clustering excluded repertoires with fewer than 30,000 or more than 120,000 public chains, plus five with anomalous nucleotide sharing. TCRdb stores this immuneACCESS table with in-frame sequences only. Part of the clones is absent; in the studies checked, under half of the shortfall reflects unresolved V genes, and no reason is known for the rest. Clonal size and the V and J genes are those of that table, whereas D and trimming came from the DNA. The sample table lists under 200,000 clones, roughly 80% of them with a count of one. Approximately 3.6% of the sample rests with the top ten.

The cohort was made up of under 800 healthy bone marrow donors. At the time of sampling, all cohort members were nominally healthy, though unrecorded immune exposures were likely present. The donor was CMV seropositive and was included in the group of approximately 300 seropositive cohort members. A peripheral blood sample was collected from each donor, and TCR beta sequencing was performed on peripheral blood mononuclear cells. The Qiagen DNeasy Blood Extraction Kit was used to extract genomic DNA from the blood cell samples. The sequence came from a man aged 35-49 years in good health and CMV-seropositive. The chain is made from TRBV6-1 and TRBJ1-5, and perhaps TRBD1 as D gene, on 5 matching bases. The specimen was PBMCs. The CDR3: CASSEPITGDNQPQHF. The DNA sequence reads TGTGCCAGCAGTGAACCCATTACAGGAGACAATCAGCCCCAGCATTTT.